This entry is about one T cell receptor beta chain. Its specificity is unknown. The second PCR ran about 6 to 11 cycles with a sample-barcoded 5' primer and J-beta primers. The template-switch adaptor, which had 12 random nucleotides, put a tag on each cDNA molecule. TCRdb ran MiXCR on the 5' RACE reads and lists one entry per CDR3 protein. The sample yields roughly 730,000 distinct CDR3 sequences, around three fifths seen once. This specimen comes from a study of blood T cells in healthy people across ages. Findings and caveats of the study: The unsorted PBMCs prevented any conclusive comparison of naive versus antigen-experienced cells. Greater diversity and more naive CD4+ cells were seen in long-lived donors than in aged donors. The diversity estimates, figures obtained from one million T cells, were considered underestimates.

The sample comprised blood. This sequence originates from a man between 40 and 49 years old in good health.

The CDR3: CASSLFVSGAGKETQYF. In DNA, the CDR3 is TGTGCCAGCAGCTTATTTGTTAGCGGGGCCGGAAAAGAGACCCAGTACTTC. The V call is TRBV7-9, the J call TRBJ2-7, with 8 positions matching TRBD2. With the DNA end fitting TRBJ2-5 better, the J assignment may be wrong. There are 17 residues in the CDR3. Germline V gives CDR1 SEHNR, CDR2 FQNEAQ (reference sequence).